The 27 T cell receptor beta chains reported below all come from one sample, sequenced in a study of shared clonotypes between healthy human individuals. The data were produced by immunoSEQ multiplex PCR, yet TCRdb's version contains in-frame clones alone and is incomplete. In the table there are approximately 1,500,000 clones, 96% of which are singletons. What was sequenced was naive CD4+ T cells sorted from blood. Stated subset: CD45RA+ positively selected. Source of these receptors: a man aged 25-45 years in good health.

This chain uses TRBV27 with TRBJ2-7, with 9 positions matching TRBD2. V shed 2 bases and J 3 bases; nucleotides not matched to a gene: 5. The V gene's germline CDR1 is MNHEY and CDR2 SMNVEV (reference sequence). The CDR3 loop spans 15 amino acids. Here the CDR3 reads CASSLRLAEYYEQYF. The CDR3 coding sequence is TGTGCCAGCAGTTTAAGACTAGCGGAGTACTACGAGCAGTACTTC.

The DNA for the CDR3 is TGTGCCACCGGGACAGGGATCGGGATGAACACTGAAGCTTTCTTT. Encoded protein: CATGTGIGMNTEAFF. V gene TRBV15 combines with J gene TRBJ1-1; 9 bases are shared with TRBD1. This CDR3 has 15 residues. CDR1 is LNHNV and CDR2 is YYDKDF in the germline V gene (reference sequence). Trimming took 8 bases from V and 0 from J; bases not matched to a gene: 7.

This chain uses TRBV30 with TRBJ1-5; TRBD1 is a possible D gene (5 bases). With 2 bases removed from V and 5 bases from J, the gap between germline ends came to 10 bases. This CDR3 is built from 13 residues. In germline, CDR1 is GTSNPN, CDR2 SVGIG (reference sequence). DNA for the CDR3: TGTGCCTGGAGTTGGGGGGTAGATCAGCCCCAGCATTTT. This sequence encodes CAWSWGVDQPQHF.

This chain links TRBV7-3 with TRBJ2-3, with no clear D. Trimming took off 5 bases at V and 4 bases at J, with 10 bases between the two ends. This CDR3 is built from 13 residues. CDR1 SGHTA and CDR2 FQGTGA come from the germline V gene. CDR3 DNA sequence: TGTGCCAGCAGCCCCGACACTTCAGATACGCAGTATTTT. Its protein product is CASSPDTSDTQYF.

The CDR3 DNA follows: TGTGCCAGCAGTGGGGACGGATGGATTGGCTACACCTTC. Translation gives CASSGDGWIGYTF. The V gene is TRBV2, the J gene TRBJ1-2, with D possibly being TRBD1 (5 bases). This CDR3 contains 13 residues. The germline CDR1 and CDR2 sequences are SNHLY and FYNNEI. Trimming took off 4 bases at V and 7 bases at J, with 13 bases between the two ends.

The rearrangement uses TRBV4-2 and TRBJ2-1, with D perhaps TRBD2 (5 bases). The CDR3 covers 16 residues. Germline lookup yields CDR1 LGHNA and CDR2 YNFKEQ. The V end was cut by 0 bases, the J end by 7 bases, with 16 bases between. CDR3 residues: CASSQDQQRWENEQFF. The CDR3 coding sequence is TGTGCCAGCAGCCAAGATCAACAGAGGTGGGAGAATGAGCAGTTCTTC.

The chain has TRBV6-1 and TRBJ2-5; the D is unclear. V was shortened by 0 bases and J by 7 bases, with 6 bases between the two germline ends. Germline V lookup: CDR1 MNHNS, CDR2 SASEGT. The CDR3 runs 12 residues. The CDR3 is CASSEAKVTQYF. DNA of the CDR3: TGTGCCAGCAGTGAAGCTAAAGTGACCCAGTACTTC.

The rearrangement uses TRBV7-9 and TRBJ1-2, with TRBD1 identical over 8 bases. Germline assignment: CDR1 SEHNR and CDR2 FQNEAQ (reference sequence). This CDR3 comprises 13 residues. Trimming cost V 7 bases and J 5 bases; bases outside gene matches: 6. CDR3 sequence: CASTGDRLYGYTF. The CDR3 DNA follows: TGTGCCAGCACCGGGGACAGGTTGTATGGCTACACCTTC.

In this sample, this clone turned up once. This chain connects TRBV28 to TRBJ2-3; D unresolved. V lost 5 bases and J 0 bases, leaving 15 bases between the germline ends. The CDR3 loop spans 16 amino acids. Germline CDR1 and CDR2: MDHEN and SYDVKM. DNA for the CDR3: TGTGCCAGCAGTCTCCCGGGTCCCGATAGCACAGATACGCAGTATTTT. Translating gives CASSLPGPDSTDTQYF.

The V gene is TRBV19, the J gene TRBJ1-2; D remains ambiguous. CDR1 is LNHDA and CDR2 is SQIVND in the germline V gene (reference sequence). This CDR3 is built from 13 residues. The V gene lost 7 bases and the J gene lost 6 bases, with 15 bases spanning the gap. The CDR3: CASTQPGPNGYTF. Here the CDR3 DNA reads TGTGCCAGTACCCAACCCGGCCCCAATGGCTACACCTTC.

The chain couples TRBV4-3 to TRBJ2-1; TRBD1 agrees at 7 bases. The CDR3 has 15 residues. Per germline, CDR1 LGHNA and CDR2 YSLEER. J gave up 2 bases and V 2 bases, and 3 bases lay outside the gene matches. The CDR3 region has the DNA TGCGCCAGCAGCCAACAGGACAGGACCTACAATGAGCAGTTCTTC. Translating gives CASSQQDRTYNEQFF.

The genes are TRBV5-1 and TRBJ1-4, with no clear D. This CDR3 has 16 amino acids. The germline V gene has CDR1 SGHRS and CDR2 YFSETQ. V was clipped by 4 bases and J by 5 bases, with 18 bases between them. CDR3 sequence (DNA): TGCGCCAGCAGCCAGTTTCGGGGTGATGGAAATGAAAAACTGTTTTTT. Its protein is CASSQFRGDGNEKLFF.

J is TRBJ2-5 and V is TRBV12-5; the D is unclear. Germline CDR1 LGHNT, CDR2 FRNRAP. The length of the CDR3 is 12 residues. V lost 5 bases to trimming and J lost 5 bases, with 9 bases between them. The chain's CDR3 is CASGLLGETQYF. As DNA, the CDR3 is TGTGCTAGTGGTCTTTTGGGGGAGACCCAGTACTTC.

This clone was observed once. The V and J genes are TRBV18 and TRBJ2-5; D uncertain. The CDR3 has 16 amino acids. From germline, CDR1 is KGHSH and CDR2 LQKENI. V was clipped by 3 bases and J by 2 bases, with 16 bases between them. Here the CDR3 DNA reads TGTGCCAGCTCACCTCGGCCCGGAAGTTCTCAAGAGACCCAGTACTTC. The encoded protein is CASSPRPGSSQETQYF.

This clone came up once. The chain couples TRBV11-3 to TRBJ2-1; D tentatively fits TRBD1 or TRBD2 (5 bases each). The CDR3 length is 13 residues. CDR1 SGHNT and CDR2 YENEEA come from the germline V gene. V was shortened by 5 bases and J by 6 bases, with 11 bases between the two germline ends. CDR3 DNA: TGTGCCAGCAGCAAAATTGGGGGCAATGAGCAGTTCTTC. Translation gives CASSKIGGNEQFF.

This clone was counted a single time. This sequence joins TRBV5-6 and TRBJ2-1; 7 bases align to TRBD2. Unmatched junction bases numbered 5, after V lost 3 bases and J lost 2 bases. The CDR3 loop spans 15 amino acids. Per germline, CDR1 SGHDT and CDR2 YYEEEE. The CDR3 region is CASSSGLKTYNEQFF. CDR3 DNA sequence: TGTGCCAGCAGCTCGGGACTAAAGACCTACAATGAGCAGTTCTTC.

The gene calls are TRBV11-3 and TRBJ2-3; perhaps TRBD1 as D (5 bases). V was cut by 5 bases and J by 3 bases, with 6 bases left in between. From germline, CDR1 is SGHNT and CDR2 YENEEA. The CDR3 runs to 12 residues. This CDR3 is CASSNRTDTQYF. Here the CDR3 DNA reads TGTGCCAGCAGCAACAGGACAGATACGCAGTATTTT.

This sequence joins TRBV28 and TRBJ1-5; 10 positions agree with TRBD1. Germline CDR1 MDHEN, CDR2 SYDVKM. V gave up 4 bases and J gave up 0 bases; unmatched junction bases: 9. The CDR3 sequence is 18 residues long. CDR3 sequence reads: CASSYTGQGDYSNQPQHF. CDR3 DNA sequence: TGTGCCAGCAGTTACACCGGACAGGGGGATTATAGCAATCAGCCCCAGCATTTT. The full variable domain, rest sourced from reference TRBV28 and TRBJ1-5, is DVKVTQSSRYLVKRTGEKVFLECVQDMDHENMFWYRQDPGLGLRLIYFSYDVKMKEKGDIPEGYSVSREKKERFSLILESASTNQTSMYLCASSYTGQGDYSNQPQHFGDGTRLSIL.

The chain employs TRBV28 and TRBJ2-1, with 9 positions matching TRBD2. Germline-derived CDR1 and CDR2 are MDHEN and SYDVKM. CDR3 length: 16 residues. Trimming cost V 6 bases and J 2 bases; bases outside gene matches: 8. In DNA, the CDR3 is TGTGCCAGCAGCCTAAGACTAGCGGCAACCTACAATGAGCAGTTCTTC. As protein: CASSLRLAATYNEQFF.

The genes are TRBV18 and TRBJ1-1; perhaps TRBD1 as D (5 bases). CDR1 and CDR2 from the germline V gene are KGHSH and LQKENI. V was cut by 2 bases and J by 0 bases, with 16 bases left in between. The CDR3 runs to 17 residues. The CDR3 nucleotides read TGTGCCAGCTCACCAATTGGATTTGGGGCCATGAACACTGAAGCTTTCTTT. Protein sequence: CASSPIGFGAMNTEAFF. Full variable domain (remainder filled in from reference TRBV18 and TRBJ1-1): NAGVMQNPRHLVRRRGQEARLRCSPMKGHSHVYWYRQLPEEGLKFMVYLQKENIIDESGMPKERFSAEFPKEGPSILRIQQVVRGDSAAYFCASSPIGFGAMNTEAFFGQGTRLTVV.

V and J are TRBV5-6 and TRBJ1-3; D may be TRBD1 (5 bases). Trimming took off 5 bases at V and 4 bases at J, with 13 bases between the two ends. The CDR3 extends over 14 amino acids. CDR1 is SGHDT and CDR2 is YYEEEE in the germline V gene. The CDR3 spells CASRRGPQGNTIYF. CDR3 bases: TGTGCCAGCAGGCGGGGACCCCAAGGAAACACCATATATTTT.

This chain connects TRBV2 to TRBJ2-5; 9 nucleotides match TRBD1. Germline CDR1 is SNHLY and CDR2 is FYNNEI. The CDR3 runs to 18 residues. V gave up 4 bases and J gave up 1 base; unmatched junction bases: 13. The CDR3 DNA sequence: TGTGCCAGCAGTGTTATTTTTAGTGGGACAGGGTCCCAAGAGACCCAGTACTTC. Translating it yields CASSVIFSGTGSQETQYF.

The chain joins TRBV2 to TRBJ1-5; no clear D gene. CDR3 size: 13 residues. Germline V gives CDR1 SNHLY, CDR2 FYNNEI. The V and J ends lost 6 bases and 7 bases respectively, with 13 bases between them. In DNA, the CDR3 is TGTGCCAGCAGGGGTGAGGGTGGACAGCCCCAGCATTTT. Translation gives CASRGEGGQPQHF.

Only one count was recorded for this clone. The chain carries TRBV14 and TRBJ2-3; D remains ambiguous. The germline V gene encodes CDR1 SGHDN and CDR2 FVKESK. This CDR3 has 17 residues. The V and J ends lost 4 bases and 1 base respectively, with 18 bases between them. In DNA, the CDR3 is TGTGCCAGCAGCCCCTTCTTTTGGGGTACCGGCACAGATACGCAGTATTTT. This codes for CASSPFFWGTGTDTQYF. Complete variable domain (other parts from reference TRBV14 and TRBJ2-3): EAGVTQFPSHSVIEKGQTVTLRCDPISGHDNLYWYRRVMGKEIKFLLHFVKESKQDESGMPNNRFLAERTGGTYSTLKVQPAELEDSGVYFCASSPFFWGTGTDTQYFGPGTRLTVL.

V usage is TRBV5-5 and J usage is TRBJ1-2, with 7 bases identical to TRBD1. This CDR3 has 14 residues. Germline V lookup: CDR1 SGHKS, CDR2 YYEKEE (reference sequence). V lost 2 bases and J lost 4; bases outside the gene matches: 5. Here the CDR3 reads CASSFTGDPYGYTF. DNA of the CDR3: TGTGCCAGCAGCTTTACAGGGGATCCCTATGGCTACACCTTC. Complete variable domain (other parts from reference TRBV5-5 and TRBJ1-2): DAGVTQSPTHLIKTRGQQVTLRCSPISGHKSVSWYQQVLGQGPQFIFQYYEKEERGRGNFPDRFSARQFPNYSSELNVNALLLGDSALYLCASSFTGDPYGYTFGSGTRLTVV.

A single count supports this clone. Other DNA sequences from this sample encode an identical CDR3 as well. The chain links TRBV5-1 to TRBJ2-7; 15 bases match TRBD2. V trimming: 4 bases; J trimming: 4 bases; junction bases outside the gene matches: 3. The germline gives CDR1 SGHRS, CDR2 YFSETQ. The CDR3 spans 15 residues. The CDR3 reads CASSRGTSGRYEQYF. CDR3 nucleotide sequence: TGCGCCAGCAGCCGCGGGACTAGCGGGAGGTACGAGCAGTACTTC.

This chain uses TRBV7-6 with TRBJ2-5; TRBD1 might be the D (6 bases). The CDR3 is made up of 15 amino acids. The germline V and J ends were trimmed by 3 bases and 5 bases, with 16 bases remaining between them. CDR1 and CDR2 (germline): SGHVS, FNYEAQ. In nucleotides, the CDR3 is TGTGCCAGCAGCTTTCCACAGGGCCGAGGGGAGACCCAGTACTTC. It specifies CASSFPQGRGETQYF. Variable domain in full (rest from reference TRBV7-6 and TRBJ2-5): GAGVSQSPRYKVTKRGQDVALRCDPISGHVSLYWYRQALGQGPEFLTYFNYEAQQDKSGLPNDRFSAERPEGSISTLTIQRTEQRDSAMYRCASSFPQGRGETQYFGPGTRLLVL.